This T cell receptor (beta chain) was captured in a study of shared T cell receptors in the human thymus. Assay used: immunoSEQ multiplex PCR; TCRdb lists only in-frame clones, some missing. The top ten hold approximately 0.01% of the sample, which has hundreds of thousands of clones, around nine tenths seen once. The germline CDR1 and CDR2 sequences are SNHLY and FYNNEI. The CDR3 has 13 amino acids. V lost 6 bases to trimming and J lost 7 bases, with 13 bases between them. This sample also appeared in a second study, on human thymus T cells. According to that study: Serving as donors were healthy Finnish infants, each of whom was having open corrective surgery for congenital heart defects.

The material sequenced was thymocytes. This receptor was obtained from a boy less than two years old with a congenital heart defect. V usage is TRBV2 and J usage is TRBJ2-1, with TRBD2 as a possible D gene (6 bases). The CDR3 sequence: CASRIWAGNEQFF. In DNA, the CDR3 is TGTGCCAGCAGGATTTGGGCGGGGAATGAGCAGTTCTTC.